The 14 T cell receptor delta chains in this list originate from one sample, sequenced in a study of gamma-delta T cells after stem cell transplantation listed by TCRdb under 2016. The library was obtained by RT-PCR. The sequencer was an Illumina MiSeq. TCRdb reanalyzed the public reads with the CATT caller, and identical DNA sequences were merged afterwards. Counted in this sample were more than 2,000 delta-chain clones; 3.5% to 4% of them appeared once. The ten largest make up 41% of the sample. Sequencing used gamma-delta T cells. These receptors came from a human donor. It is not recorded whose cells these are; they may come from a transplant donor.

With regard to this clone: The TCRdb protein comes from a much larger clone and disagrees with this DNA's translation at residue 4, likely due to a read error; the protein given here is derived from the DNA. V is TRDV2 and J is TRDJ1, with 10 bases that match TRDD3. Looked up from germline, CDR1 is GEAIGNYY and CDR2 is EKD. The CDR3 consists of 18 residues. The chain's CDR3 is CACGTLYTGGSYTDKLIF. CDR3 nucleotides: TGTGCCTGTGGCACCCTCTATACTGGGGGATCCTACACCGATAAACTCATCTTT.

This clone ranks as medium-sized. A read error is the likely source, as a far larger clone sits one nucleotide away. The V call is TRDV2, the J call TRDJ3, with 7 bases identical to TRDD3. The CDR3 is made up of 25 amino acids. The V segment lost 0 bases and the J segment 2 bases; nucleotides outside the gene matches: 27. CDR1 is GEAIGNYY, CDR2 EKD, per germline. CDR3 in amino acids: CACDTVSGWGTPLRLSPWDTRQMFF. CDR3 in DNA: TGTGCCTGTGACACCGTGAGTGGATGGGGGACCCCGCTTCGTTTATCGCCCTGGGACACCCGACAGATGTTTTTC.

On this clone itself: A far larger clone is one base from this, pointing to a likely read error. This CDR3 is also generated by other DNA sequences in the sample. The chain has TRDV2 and TRDJ1; D ambiguous. The V gene's germline CDR1 is GEAIGNYY and CDR2 EKD. V lost 1 base and J 4 bases, leaving 15 bases between the germline ends. The CDR3 has 15 residues. Here the CDR3 DNA reads TGTGCCTGTGACACGTTGTACTCAGCTGGCGATAAACTCATCTTT. The encoded protein is CACDTLYSAGDKLIF.

This clone is labeled as medium-sized. The chain combines TRDV2 with TRDJ2, with TRDD3 identical over 11 bases. V lost 1 base, J lost 6 bases, and 21 bases stayed unmatched. This CDR3 is 21 amino acids long. From germline, CDR1 is GEAIGNYY and CDR2 EKD. Here the CDR3 reads CACDTNYGGATGGYRAAQLFF. In nucleotides, the CDR3 is TGTGCCTGTGACACAAACTACGGCGGGGCAACTGGGGGATATCGGGCAGCACAACTCTTCTTT.

This clone was observed a few times. A far larger clone is only one base removed, so a read error is likely. The sample carries other DNA sequences with the same CDR3. The chain carries TRDV2 and TRDJ3, with D perhaps matching TRDD3 (5 bases). There are 17 residues in the CDR3. The V gene's germline CDR1 is GEAIGNYY and CDR2 EKD. The CDR3: CACVSLSSSWDTRQMFF. As DNA, the CDR3 is TGTGCCTGTGTGTCGTTATCAAGCTCCTGGGACACCCGACAGATGTTTTTT.

This clone is medium-sized by share. Other DNA sequences from this sample encode an identical CDR3 as well. The gene calls are TRDV1 and TRDJ1; D not certain. The CDR3 covers 20 residues. CDR1 is TSWWSYY and CDR2 is QGS in the germline V gene. V dropped 5 bases and J dropped 0 bases, with 28 bases sitting between them. The CDR3, as DNA: TGTGCTCTTGGGAATTTTTGGCCCGTCTGGTTGCTCGGGTACACCGATAAACTCATCTTT. The encoded protein is CALGNFWPVWLLGYTDKLIF.

By share, this clone ranks as medium-sized (0.01 to 0.1%). This likely stems from a read error, as it lies one base from a far larger clone. This specimen includes other DNA sequences encoding the same CDR3. The V gene is TRDV1, the J gene TRDJ1; D remains ambiguous. The CDR3 runs to 22 residues. CDR1 TSWWSYY and CDR2 QGS come from the germline V gene. The CDR3 sequence: CALGDLRLVWFDTPDYTDKLIF. Written as DNA, the CDR3 is TGTGCTCTTGGGGACTTACGGCTGGTTTGGTTTGACACTCCCGACTACACCGACAAACTCATCTTT.

Remarks on this clone: A single base separates this from a much larger clone, so it may be a read error. This chain uses TRDV1 with TRDJ1, with 10 nucleotides matching TRDD3. Germline CDR1 and CDR2: TSWWSYY and QGS. This CDR3 is built from 21 residues. Here the CDR3 DNA reads TGTGCTCTTGGGGAACTGCCCTCTTGGGGGATACTTCCATTCTACACCGATAGACTCATCTTT. As protein: CALGELPSWGILPFYTDRLIF.

This clone is medium-sized by share. This likely stems from a read error, as it lies one base from a far larger clone. The genes are TRDV1 and TRDJ1; a weak D match, TRDD2 (7 bases). Trimming stripped 2 bases from V and 7 bases from J, with 35 bases between. The CDR3 contains 21 residues. Germline lookup yields CDR1 TSWWSYY and CDR2 QGS. DNA for the CDR3: TGTGCTCTTGGGGAAGCCTCCTTCCTGCTGACTTACTGGGACCCTCCGGGTAAACTCATCTTT. It codes for CALGEASFLLTYWDPPGKLIF.

In the case of this clone: This may be a read error: a much more frequent sequence differs by one nucleotide. This sample also contains other DNA sequences that code for the same CDR3. The chain couples TRDV2 to TRDJ1; 7 positions agree with TRDD3. V lost 0 bases and J lost 1; bases outside the gene matches: 4. Germline V gene lookup returns CDR1 GEAIGNYY and CDR2 EKD. The CDR3 extends over 15 amino acids. The CDR3 spells CACDTLGGTTDKLIF. For the CDR3, the DNA is TGTGCCTGTGACACCCTGGGGGGGACCACCGATAAACTCATCTTT.

About this clone: A read error likely explains this, since a far larger clone differs by one base. The V gene is uncalled and the J gene is TRDJ1; TRDD3, the table's D call, was not compared with the DNA. There are 23 residues in the CDR3. The CDR3 protein is CAIGEILPINVYWGPIRTDKLIF. The CDR3 bases are TGTGCTATTGGGGAGATCCTTCCTATTAACGTTTACTGGGGACCAATTAGGACCGATAAACTCATCTTT.

In its sample, this clone ranks as medium-sized (0.01 to 0.1%). A much bigger clone sits one base away, suggesting this may be a read error. The V gene is TRDV1, the J gene TRDJ1; 8 positions match TRDD3. Germline V gene lookup returns CDR1 TSWWSYY and CDR2 QGS. Trimming at V came to 2 bases and at J to 1 base, leaving 21 bases not matched to a gene. The CDR3 runs to 21 residues. The CDR3 DNA sequence: TGTGCTCTTGGGGAAGACGATTGGGACCGACTGGGGGGTAGGTGCACCGATAAACTCATCTTT. Amino acids: CALGEDDWDRLGGRCTDKLIF.

The sample holds a few counts of this clone. Being one base from a much bigger clone, this may be a read error. Distinct nucleotide sequences in the sample also encode this CDR3. The rearrangement links TRDV2 to TRDJ1, with 11 bases lining up with TRDD3. CDR1 is GEAIGNYY and CDR2 is EKD in the germline V gene. This CDR3 region has 15 residues. CDR3 protein: CACDRGWGIRDKLIF. DNA of the CDR3: TGTGCCTGCGACAGAGGGTGGGGGATACGCGATAAACTCATCTTT.

This clone counts as medium-sized (0.01 to 0.1%). The chain links TRDV2 to TRDJ4; 7 bases agree with TRDD3. Trimming removed 0 bases from V and 4 bases from J; junction bases left unmatched: 22. This CDR3 has 19 residues. Germline-derived CDR1 and CDR2 are GEAIGNYY and EKD. The CDR3 coding sequence is TGTGCCTGTGACACCGTCATCCCCGCCAGTTCTTCTGGGGGTAAACCCCTGATCTTT. The encoded protein is CACDTVIPASSSGGKPLIF.